This T cell receptor (beta chain) is drawn from a study of T cells in tuberculosis. Looked up from germline, CDR1 is MNHNS and CDR2 is SASEGT. With 6 bases removed from V and 0 bases from J, the gap between germline ends came to 8 bases. This CDR3 comprises 13 residues. Chain pairing is unknown; alpha and beta were sequenced separately. Clones were read by immunoSEQ multiplex PCR, and TCRdb kept only the in-frame ones, dropping some. The data contain 80,000 to 90,000 clones, roughly 93% of them singletons. This clone was seen a single time. After thawing and overnight rest, PBMC were stained with GMM-loaded CD1B tetramer, viability dye and anti-CD3 for sorting. The lipid loaded on the CD1B tetramers was C32 glucose monomycolate from Rhodococcus equi.

The chain combines TRBV6-1 with TRBJ1-2; D is unclear. This receptor was taken from an adult woman with latent tuberculosis. Sequences were obtained from CD1b-GMM tetramer-negative cells sorted from PBMCs. This CDR3 reads CASSTYTNYGYTF. The DNA of the CDR3 is TGTGCCAGCAGCACATATACTAACTATGGCTACACCTTC.